The 16 T cell receptor beta chains below all came from one sample that was sequenced in a study of T cells in Graves' hyperthyroidism and ophthalmopathy. It was RNA transcripts that yielded the amplified TCR beta CDR3 regions. The TCR CDR3 was amplified in a first-round RT-PCR using the HTBI primer set. TCRdb passed the multiplex PCR reads through MiXCR, listing each CDR3 protein once. The sample consists of more than 300,000 distinct CDR3 sequences, about 15% of them appearing once. Sequenced material: blood. The source is a woman aged 25 to 39 with Graves' hyperthyroidism.

The chain couples TRBV7-2 to TRBJ2-1, with 11 bases that match TRBD2. Germline V lookup: CDR1 SGHTA, CDR2 FQGNSA. The CDR3 has 17 amino acids. Losses at the gene ends were 1 base for V and 2 bases for J; bases not matched to a gene: 4. The CDR3 reads CASSLGGLAVTYNEQFF. Here the CDR3 DNA reads TGTGCCAGCAGCTTAGGGGGACTAGCGGTAACCTACAATGAGCAGTTCTTC.

Many counts were recorded for this clonotype. The rearrangement links TRBV28 to TRBJ2-2; 8 bases line up with TRBD2. The CDR3 is made up of 12 amino acids. Per the germline V gene, CDR1 is MDHEN and CDR2 is SYDVKM. Trimming removed 5 bases from V and 9 bases from J; junction bases left unmatched: 2. Written as DNA, the CDR3 is TGTGCCAGCAGTAGCGGGAGTCGGGAGCTGTTTTTT. It codes for CASSSGSRELFF.

The J gene is TRBJ1-1, the V gene TRBV24-1, with D hard to call. Trimming stripped 0 bases from V and 3 bases from J, with 1 base between. The CDR3 runs to 12 residues. The germline gives CDR1 KGHDR, CDR2 SFDVKD. CDR3 in DNA: TGTGCCACCAGTGATTTGGACACTGAAGCTTTCTTT. It yields the protein CATSDLDTEAFF.

About this clonotype itself: This may stem from a read error, because a much larger clone lies one nucleotide away. CDR3 nucleotide sequence: TGCGCCAGCAGTGAGTTCCTTAACACTGAAGCTCTCTTT. Its protein is CASSEFLNTEALF. V usage is TRBV10-1 and J usage is TRBJ1-1; D unclear. Looked up from germline, CDR1 is WNHNN and CDR2 is SYGVQD (reference sequence). This CDR3 has 13 amino acids.

The chain carries TRBV6-1 and TRBJ2-7; unclear D gene. Germline CDR1 reads MNHNS; CDR2 reads SASEGT. The CDR3 covers 14 residues. V was cut by 8 bases and J by 4 bases, with 18 bases left in between. The CDR3 is CASGSLQIGYEQYF. Here the CDR3 DNA reads TGTGCCAGCGGGTCGCTACAGATCGGGTACGAGCAGTACTTC.

The chain carries TRBV24-1 and TRBJ2-1; the match to TRBD1 covers 7 bases. J lost 2 bases, V lost 9 bases, and 9 bases had no gene match. Germline V gives CDR1 KGHDR, CDR2 SFDVKD. The CDR3 sequence is 15 residues long. CDR3 loop: CATAPRQGAYNEQFF. Written as DNA, the CDR3 is TGTGCCACCGCCCCCCGTCAGGGGGCCTACAATGAGCAGTTCTTC.

The V and J genes are TRBV4-1 and TRBJ2-1; TRBD2 might be the D (5 bases). This CDR3 spans 16 amino acids. Germline values: CDR1 MGHRA, CDR2 YSYEKL. Trimming cost V 4 bases and J 6 bases, with 19 bases left between them. The CDR3 DNA is TGCGCCAGCAGCCCTGCCCTAGGTACCGAGGGCAATGAGCAGTTCTTC. It encodes CASSPALGTEGNEQFF.

The table lists this clonotype with many counts. The rearrangement links TRBV2 to TRBJ2-1; the match to TRBD2 covers 14 bases. Trimming removed 8 bases from V and 6 bases from J; junction bases left unmatched: 6. The V gene's germline CDR1 is SNHLY and CDR2 FYNNEI. This CDR3 has 15 residues. The CDR3 coding sequence is TGTGCCAGCGGCCCGGGACTAGCGGGAGTCAATGAGCAGTTCTTC. Its translation is CASGPGLAGVNEQFF.

Details on this clonotype: A read error is possible here, since a much larger clone lies one base away. The V and J genes are TRBV12-3 or TRBV12-4 and TRBJ2-1; D might be TRBD2 (6 bases). The CDR3 is made up of 15 amino acids. CDR3 protein: CASGLSGVVGDEQFF. CDR3 nucleotide sequence: TGTGCCAGCGGTTTGTCGGGAGTGGTTGGCGATGAGCAGTTCTTC.

This clonotype was detected many times. V and J are TRBV20-1 and TRBJ2-2; the D gene is possibly TRBD2 (6 bases). The CDR3 is made up of 13 amino acids. The germline gives CDR1 DFQATT, CDR2 SNEGSKA (reference sequence). The V end was cut by 3 bases, the J end by 6 bases, with 11 bases between. The CDR3: CSARVRDSGELFF. DNA for the CDR3: TGCAGTGCTAGGGTCAGGGACTCCGGGGAGCTGTTTTTT.

This clonotype has a count of ten or more. The chain employs TRBV28 and TRBJ2-5; the match to TRBD2 covers 7 bases. V dropped 1 base and J dropped 1; count of bases not matched to a gene: 3. Germline V gives CDR1 MDHEN, CDR2 SYDVKM. The CDR3 loop spans 15 amino acids. This CDR3 reads CASSLLGTTQETQYF. The CDR3 nucleotides are TGTGCCAGCAGTTTATTGGGGACTACCCAAGAGACCCAGTACTTC.

The genes are TRBV27 and TRBJ1-1; no clear D. Germline V gene lookup returns CDR1 MNHEY and CDR2 SMNVEV (reference sequence). This CDR3 region has 15 residues. Trimming pared 1 base from V and 6 bases from J, leaving 15 bases between. This CDR3 is CASSLYGSLRPEAFF. The CDR3 nucleotides are TGTGCCAGCAGTTTATATGGCAGCCTAAGACCTGAAGCTTTCTTT.

The chain joins TRBV7-9 to TRBJ2-7, with 13 bases fitting TRBD2. After removal of 5 bases from V and 2 bases from J, the junction contained 9 bases not matched to a gene. This CDR3 is built from 17 residues. The germline gives CDR1 SEHNR, CDR2 FQNEAQ (reference sequence). The CDR3 DNA reads as TGTGCCAGCAGCACAACCTCGGGACTAGCGGGAACCTACGAGCAGTACTTC. Translating it yields CASSTTSGLAGTYEQYF.

The sample holds many counts of this clonotype. The chain combines TRBV6-2 or TRBV6-3 with TRBJ1-1; D unresolved. The ends were cut back, 4 bases at V and 4 bases at J, with 7 bases in the middle. Per the germline V gene, CDR1 is MNHEY and CDR2 is SVGEGT. This CDR3 region has 12 residues. The CDR3 here is CASSFQATEAFF. DNA of the CDR3: TGTGCCAGCAGTTTTCAGGCCACTGAAGCTTTCTTT.

This clonotype was detected ten times or more. The CDR3 loop is CASSPHDRAYGYTF. As DNA, the CDR3 is TGTGCCAGTAGTCCCCACGACAGGGCGTATGGCTACACCTTC. The V and J genes are TRBV19 and TRBJ1-2; 7 bases are shared with TRBD1. CDR3 length: 14 residues. Per the germline V gene, CDR1 is LNHDA and CDR2 is SQIVND (reference sequence). Trimming at V came to 5 bases and at J to 5 bases, leaving 8 bases not matched to a gene.

The chain is built from TRBV27 and TRBJ2-3, with 7 bases aligning to TRBD1. The J segment lost 4 bases and the V segment lost 6 bases, leaving 4 bases of the junction unmatched. The CDR3 is made up of 13 amino acids. CDR1 is MNHEY and CDR2 is SMNVEV in the germline V gene (reference sequence). CDR3 DNA sequence: TGTGCCAGCAGAGGACAGGCCGCAGATACGCAGTATTTT. Translation gives CASRGQAADTQYF.